This TCR beta chain originates from a study of cytomegalovirus exposure and HLA in healthy donors. Broader study findings: Serostatus for CMV was the only available immune exposure information. With later analysis, a missense DCLRE1C variant became linked to TCR beta V- and J-gene trimming.

This CDR3 comprises 15 residues. V was clipped by 4 bases and J by 0 bases; unmatched bases: 6. The germline V gene encodes CDR1 MGHRA and CDR2 YSYEKL. About this clone: Its antigen is unidentified.

PCR involved 60 Vbeta and 13 Jbeta primers. TCRdb's table, derived via immunoSEQ multiplex PCR, lists solely in-frame clones and lacks some. The sample shows roughly 190,000 clones, roughly 84% of them seen only once. Healthy bone marrow donors made up the donor group. Material for sequencing was PBMCs. The source is a woman aged 45-60 years in good health and CMV-seropositive. The rearrangement uses TRBV4-1 and TRBJ2-7, with 7 bases that match TRBD2. The CDR3 is CASSPGGASSYEQYF. CDR3 DNA sequence: TGCGCCAGCAGCCCGGGGGGTGCAAGCTCCTACGAGCAGTACTTC.